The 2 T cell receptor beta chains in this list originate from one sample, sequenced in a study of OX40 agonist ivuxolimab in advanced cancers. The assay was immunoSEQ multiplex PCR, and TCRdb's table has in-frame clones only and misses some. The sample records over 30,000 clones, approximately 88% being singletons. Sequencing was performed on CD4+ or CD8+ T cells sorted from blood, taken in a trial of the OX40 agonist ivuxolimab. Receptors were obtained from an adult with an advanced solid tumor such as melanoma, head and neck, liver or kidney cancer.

The DNA for the CDR3 is TGTGCCAGCGATCCTTTTACAACTAATGAAAAACTGTTTTTT. Translated, it gives CASDPFTTNEKLFF. V gene TRBV5-8 combines with J gene TRBJ1-4; D gene ambiguous. Germline V gives CDR1 SGHTS, CDR2 YDEGEE. The CDR3 is 14 residues long. Trimming stripped 7 bases from V and 0 bases from J, with 10 bases between.

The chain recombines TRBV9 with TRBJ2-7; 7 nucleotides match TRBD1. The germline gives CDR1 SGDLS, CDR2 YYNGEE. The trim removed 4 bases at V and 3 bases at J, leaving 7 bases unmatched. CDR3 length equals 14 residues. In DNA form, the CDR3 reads TGTGCCAGCAGCACCTCCGGGACAGACTACGAGCAGTACTTC. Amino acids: CASSTSGTDYEQYF.